This passage covers 32 T cell receptor beta chains from one sample sequenced in a study of T cell responses to AZD1222 COVID-19 vaccine (dated by TCRdb to the early 2020s). Libraries were made using the immunoSEQ multiplex PCR assay. TCRdb provides this immuneACCESS table in a form limited to in-frame rearrangements. Some clones are lacking; in checked studies, under half of them reflect an unresolved V gene, and why the rest are absent is not known. The sample data list 120,000 to 150,000 clones, and around nine tenths of these were observed just once. The ten largest clones take up approximately 4.5% of the sample. This specimen's time point label, per the study, means: baseline before first vaccination. Material: peripheral blood, obtained on day 0 of AZD1222 vaccination. These TCRs come from an adult in good health.

The chain employs TRBV19 and TRBJ2-7; D is uncertain. This CDR3 is 14 amino acids long. From germline, CDR1 is LNHDA and CDR2 SQIVND (reference sequence). The V end lost 2 bases, the J end lost 4 bases, and 12 bases lay between the germline ends. The CDR3 sequence: CASSITARRYEQYF. Here the CDR3 DNA reads TGTGCCAGTAGTATAACCGCGCGACGGTACGAGCAGTACTTC.

The V gene is TRBV7-3, the J gene TRBJ2-3, with TRBD2 matching 8 bases. The CDR3 covers 15 residues. J lost 8 bases, V lost 2 bases, and 9 bases had no gene match. Germline lookup yields CDR1 SGHTA and CDR2 FQGTGA. The CDR3 loop is CASSLSLLGTSTQYF. DNA of the CDR3: TGTGCCAGCAGCTTATCGCTCCTCGGGACTAGTACGCAGTATTTT.

This clone was found once. V and J are TRBV27 and TRBJ2-2, with D unresolved. With 5 bases removed from V and 4 bases from J, the gap between germline ends came to 11 bases. Germline V CDR1 and CDR2: MNHEY, SMNVEV (reference sequence). CDR3 length: 14 residues. The CDR3 DNA sequence: TGTGCCAGCAGTCCTCTACTGACCACCGGGGAGCTGTTTTTT. As protein: CASSPLLTTGELFF.

The CDR3 nucleotides read TGTGCCAGCAGCTTAGCGCGGGGCGGGGGGGACCAAGAGACCCAGTACTTC. This gives the protein CASSLARGGGDQETQYF. The gene calls are TRBV7-2 and TRBJ2-5; the match to TRBD2 covers 9 bases. Germline CDR1 is SGHTA and CDR2 is FQGNSA. The V segment lost 0 bases and the J segment 0 bases; nucleotides outside the gene matches: 5. This CDR3 contains 17 residues.

This clone was recorded only once. The rearrangement joins TRBV2 to TRBJ2-7; D is perhaps TRBD1 (6 bases). Between the trimmed V and J ends, which lost 2 bases and 3 bases, there was a span of 20 bases. This CDR3 is 17 amino acids long. Per the germline V gene, CDR1 is SNHLY and CDR2 is FYNNEI. The CDR3 DNA is TGTGCCAGCAGTGAACGTGGTCCAGGACAGACCTTCTACGAGCAGTACTTC. Residues: CASSERGPGQTFYEQYF.

The chain employs TRBV5-1 and TRBJ1-1; a possible D gene is TRBD1 (5 bases). Germline V gene sequence: CDR1 SGHRS, CDR2 YFSETQ. The CDR3 runs to 16 residues. Trimming stripped 0 bases from V and 1 base from J, with 13 bases between. The CDR3 sequence: CASSLDPGRRNTEAFF. Written as DNA, the CDR3 is TGCGCCAGCAGCTTGGATCCGGGACGGAGGAACACTGAAGCTTTCTTT. The full variable domain, rest sourced from reference TRBV5-1 and TRBJ1-1, is KAGVTQTPRYLIKTRGQQVTLSCSPISGHRSVSWYQQTPGQGLQFLFEYFSETQRNKGNFPGRFSGRQFSNSRSEMNVSTLELGDSALYLCASSLDPGRRNTEAFFGQGTRLTVV.

The V gene is TRBV5-1, the J gene TRBJ1-1; D is unresolved. The CDR3 consists of 16 residues. CDR1 is SGHRS and CDR2 is YFSETQ in the germline V gene. Trimming left V 0 bases short and J 0 bases short, with 12 bases between. The CDR3 DNA follows: TGCGCCAGCAGCTTGGCCACGGTATCCATGAACACTGAAGCTTTCTTT. It translates to CASSLATVSMNTEAFF.

The V gene is TRBV7-9, the J gene TRBJ1-1; a weak D match, TRBD1 (5 bases). Germline loops: CDR1 SEHNR, CDR2 FQNEAQ (reference sequence). V was pared by 5 bases and J by 3 bases, with 7 bases between. There are 12 residues in the CDR3. The CDR3 DNA sequence: TGTGCCAGCAGCCAGGGATACACTGAAGCTTTCTTT. This translates into CASSQGYTEAFF.

The chain recombines TRBV6-4 with TRBJ2-1; 7 bases align to TRBD2. The CDR3 has 15 residues. Germline-derived CDR1 and CDR2 are MRHNA and SNTAGT. Trimming took 4 bases from V and 8 from J; bases not matched to a gene: 11. The DNA of the CDR3 is TGTGCCAGCAGTGTAGTGGGCGGGAGTTCCCATGAGCAGTTCTTC. It encodes CASSVVGGSSHEQFF.

The chain joins TRBV19 to TRBJ1-5; D is possibly TRBD1 (5 bases). The CDR3 is made up of 13 amino acids. V gave up 2 bases and J gave up 4 bases, with 6 bases separating them. CDR1 is LNHDA and CDR2 is SQIVND in the germline V gene (reference sequence). The chain's CDR3 is CASSIRGNQPQHF. The DNA of the CDR3 is TGTGCCAGTAGTATAAGGGGTAATCAGCCCCAGCATTTT.

The rearrangement joins TRBV28 to TRBJ1-1, with D tentatively TRBD1 (5 bases). V shed 11 bases and J shed 1 base, with 14 bases lying between them. The CDR3 spans 13 residues. Germline CDR1 reads MDHEN; CDR2 reads SYDVKM. CDR3 protein: CAHRGPPNTEAFF. The CDR3 bases are TGTGCCCACCGGGGACCGCCGAACACTGAAGCTTTCTTT.

The V and J genes are TRBV11-1 and TRBJ2-1, with TRBD1 matching 9 bases. Per the germline V gene, CDR1 is SGHAT and CDR2 is FQDESV (reference sequence). After removal of 5 bases from V and 1 base from J, the junction contained 6 bases not matched to a gene. The CDR3 covers 16 residues. CDR3 in DNA: TGTGCCAGCAGCCACAGGGGGCTGAGGTCCTACAATGAGCAGTTCTTC. Translating it yields CASSHRGLRSYNEQFF.

This clone has only one observation. The chain employs TRBV6-4 and TRBJ2-3, with 9 bases matching TRBD2. From germline, CDR1 is MRHNA and CDR2 SNTAGT. CDR3 length: 15 amino acids. V trimming: 5 bases; J trimming: 2 bases; junction bases outside the gene matches: 5. CDR3 DNA sequence: TGTGCCAGCAGTCCAGCGGGGGGAACCACAGATACGCAGTATTTT. Protein sequence: CASSPAGGTTDTQYF.

This chain links TRBV13 with TRBJ1-3, with a possible D match to TRBD1 (5 bases). The CDR3 covers 16 residues. Trimming shortened V by 4 bases and J by 0 bases, and 13 bases separated the two germline ends. Germline-derived CDR1 and CDR2 are PRHDT and FYEKMQ (reference sequence). CDR3 residues: CASSWGRRSSGNTIYF. In nucleotides, the CDR3 is TGTGCCAGCAGCTGGGGACGGCGCTCCTCTGGAAACACCATATATTTT. The entire variable domain, with the rest obtained from reference TRBV13 and TRBJ1-3, is as follows: AAGVIQSPRHLIKEKRETATLKCYPIPRHDTVYWYQQGPGQDPQFLISFYEKMQSDKGSIPDRFSAQQFSDYHSELNMSSLELGDSALYFCASSWGRRSSGNTIYFGEGSWLTVV.

The rearrangement joins TRBV6-2 or TRBV6-3 to TRBJ1-5; 8 nucleotides match TRBD1. Germline V CDR1 and CDR2: MNHEY, SVGEGT. The CDR3 extends over 15 amino acids. V was clipped by 5 bases and J by 2 bases; unmatched bases: 5. The chain's CDR3 is CASSTTGEGNQPQHF. The DNA of the CDR3 is TGTGCCAGCAGTACGACAGGGGAGGGCAATCAGCCCCAGCATTTT.

This chain uses TRBV14 with TRBJ2-7; no clear D gene. Trimming shortened V by 0 bases and J by 4 bases, and 7 bases separated the two germline ends. CDR3 size: 13 residues. The germline gives CDR1 SGHDN, CDR2 FVKESK. CDR3 coding DNA: TGTGCCAGCAGCCAAGAAGGCCATTACGAGCAGTACTTC. It specifies CASSQEGHYEQYF. The variable domain in full, completed from reference TRBV14 and TRBJ2-7, reads EAGVTQFPSHSVIEKGQTVTLRCDPISGHDNLYWYRRVMGKEIKFLLHFVKESKQDESGMPNNRFLAERTGGTYSTLKVQPAELEDSGVYFCASSQEGHYEQYFGPGTRLTVT.

This chain joins TRBV14 and TRBJ2-7; 15 bases align to TRBD2. From germline, CDR1 is SGHDN and CDR2 FVKESK. The V segment lost 1 base and the J segment 2 bases; nucleotides outside the gene matches: 6. This CDR3 spans 18 amino acids. CDR3 loop: CASSQAGTSGGTPYEQYF. CDR3 bases: TGTGCCAGCAGCCAAGCCGGGACTAGCGGGGGGACCCCCTACGAGCAGTACTTC.

The genes are TRBV4-1 and TRBJ2-1; 9 bases are a match to TRBD1. This CDR3 has 17 residues. Trimming removed 0 bases from V and 3 bases from J; junction bases left unmatched: 6. The germline CDR1 and CDR2 sequences are MGHRA and YSYEKL. The CDR3 sequence is CASSQEGGTGYYNEQFF. The DNA of the CDR3 is TGCGCCAGCAGCCAAGAGGGGGGGACAGGGTACTACAATGAGCAGTTCTTC.

The chain couples TRBV9 to TRBJ2-1; 9 positions match TRBD2. The junction had 13 bases not matched to a gene; V was cut back by 5 bases and J by 10 bases. There are 15 residues in the CDR3. Looked up from germline, CDR1 is SGDLS and CDR2 is YYNGEE. Here the CDR3 DNA reads TGTGCCAGCAGTGGTAAGGGCGGGAGGGCCTTGGAGCAGTTCTTC. Its protein is CASSGKGGRALEQFF.

The J gene is TRBJ1-1, the V gene TRBV7-6; 7 bases fit TRBD1. V shed 5 bases, J shed 8 bases, and the junction held 5 bases outside the gene matches. The CDR3 covers 12 residues. In germline, CDR1 is SGHVS, CDR2 FNYEAQ. The CDR3 loop is CASSDGQEEAFF. The DNA of the CDR3 is TGTGCCAGCAGCGACGGACAGGAGGAAGCTTTCTTT.

The CDR3 loop is CASSSRAGTITDTQYF. CDR3 DNA sequence: TGCGCCAGCAGCTCCCGGGCTGGGACAATCACAGATACGCAGTATTTT. The V call is TRBV5-1, the J call TRBJ2-3; maybe TRBD1 (6 bases). This CDR3 contains 16 residues. V lost 3 bases to trimming and J lost 2 bases, with 16 bases between them. Per germline, CDR1 SGHRS and CDR2 YFSETQ.

The chain couples TRBV7-8 to TRBJ2-2; D possibly uses TRBD1 or TRBD2 (5 bases each). Germline V gene lookup returns CDR1 SGHVS and CDR2 FQNEAQ. V dropped 8 bases and J dropped 6 bases, with 22 bases sitting between them. The CDR3 loop spans 16 amino acids. CDR3 coding DNA: TGTGCCAGCCCCAACTCGAGGGGCAGCCATTCCGGGGAGCTGTTTTTT. Its protein is CASPNSRGSHSGELFF.

This clone appeared once. The chain has TRBV4-1 and TRBJ1-1, with D hard to call. Germline V CDR1 and CDR2: MGHRA, YSYEKL. The CDR3 runs 14 residues. Trimming left V 1 base short and J 2 bases short, with 8 bases between. This chain's CDR3 is CASSQAPANTEAFF. CDR3 sequence (DNA): TGCGCCAGCAGCCAAGCCCCAGCCAACACTGAAGCTTTCTTT.

The chain recombines TRBV28 with TRBJ1-6, with D unclear. Germline CDR1 is MDHEN and CDR2 is SYDVKM. The CDR3 is made up of 15 amino acids. The V gene lost 5 bases and the J gene lost 4 bases, with 12 bases spanning the gap. The CDR3 bases are TGTGCCAGCAGTGTGAGGACCGTTTATAATTCACCCCTCCACTTT. Translation gives CASSVRTVYNSPLHF.

This sequence joins TRBV4-1 and TRBJ2-7, with TRBD2 as a possible D gene (6 bases). Germline assignment: CDR1 MGHRA and CDR2 YSYEKL. V was pared by 5 bases and J by 3 bases, with 11 bases between. This CDR3 contains 13 residues. The chain's CDR3 is CASSVGGGYEQYF. The CDR3 DNA is TGCGCCAGCAGCGTGGGAGGAGGCTACGAGCAGTACTTC.

The DNA of the CDR3 is TGTGCCAGCAGCCAGACAGGTAGAGGCTACACCTTC. This sequence encodes CASSQTGRGYTF. V gene TRBV14 combines with J gene TRBJ1-2, with D possibly TRBD1 on 6 matching bases. The CDR3 runs 12 residues. Germline CDR1 is SGHDN and CDR2 is FVKESK. Trimming pared 3 bases from V and 8 bases from J, leaving 10 bases between. Filled out from reference TRBV14 and TRBJ1-2, the complete variable domain reads EAGVTQFPSHSVIEKGQTVTLRCDPISGHDNLYWYRRVMGKEIKFLLHFVKESKQDESGMPNNRFLAERTGGTYSTLKVQPAELEDSGVYFCASSQTGRGYTFGSGTRLTVV.

The chain joins TRBV28 to TRBJ2-6; tentative D call: TRBD1 (6 bases). With 5 bases removed from V and 2 bases from J, the gap between germline ends came to 13 bases. The CDR3 contains 16 residues. CDR1 and CDR2 (germline): MDHEN, SYDVKM. The CDR3 loop reads CASSQQSGAGANVLTF. CDR3 DNA sequence: TGTGCCAGCAGTCAGCAATCAGGGGCTGGGGCCAACGTCCTGACTTTC.

The chain uses TRBV11-2 and TRBJ2-7; 16 bases are shared with TRBD2. Trimming at V came to 5 bases and at J to 2 bases, leaving 3 bases not matched to a gene. The CDR3 consists of 16 residues. Germline lookup yields CDR1 SGHAT and CDR2 FQNNGV. CDR3 sequence: CASSAGLAGGPYEQYF. Written as DNA, the CDR3 is TGTGCCAGCAGCGCGGGACTAGCGGGAGGGCCCTACGAGCAGTACTTC.

To note about this clone: A read error may explain this, as a much larger clone is one base away. The same CDR3 can be traced to other DNA sequences in this sample. The chain employs TRBV9 and TRBJ2-7, with D possibly TRBD1 on 6 matching bases. V was cut by 2 bases and J by 4 bases, with 16 bases left in between. The V gene's germline CDR1 is SGDLS and CDR2 YYNGEE. CDR3 length equals 15 residues. CDR3 sequence reads: CASSVSTGMAYEQYF. The CDR3 nucleotides are TGTGCCAGCAGCGTCTCAACAGGGATGGCGTACGAGCAGTACTTC.

The gene calls are TRBV5-1 and TRBJ1-1; D uncertain. Germline CDR1 reads SGHRS; CDR2 reads YFSETQ. V was cut by 4 bases and J by 3 bases, with 16 bases left in between. CDR3 length equals 15 residues. The CDR3 region is CASSPADGRDTEAFF. The CDR3 region has the DNA TGCGCCAGCAGCCCCGCGGACGGGAGGGACACTGAAGCTTTCTTT.

The chain combines TRBV28 with TRBJ1-4; 9 nucleotides align to TRBD1. Germline V CDR1 and CDR2: MDHEN, SYDVKM. The CDR3 covers 15 residues. The ends lost 6 bases at V and 2 bases at J; junction bases unmatched: 4. As DNA, the CDR3 is TGTGCCAGCAGGACAGGGGGAGCCACTAATGAAAAACTGTTTTTT. It is translated as CASRTGGATNEKLFF.

This chain uses TRBV9 with TRBJ2-3; 9 positions agree with TRBD2. The CDR3 length is 16 residues. The V gene's germline CDR1 is SGDLS and CDR2 YYNGEE. Trimming at V came to 2 bases and at J to 8 bases, leaving 12 bases not matched to a gene. CDR3 sequence reads: CASSVSGSVVPVTQYF. The CDR3 DNA sequence: TGTGCCAGCAGCGTTAGCGGGAGTGTCGTTCCCGTTACGCAGTATTTT.